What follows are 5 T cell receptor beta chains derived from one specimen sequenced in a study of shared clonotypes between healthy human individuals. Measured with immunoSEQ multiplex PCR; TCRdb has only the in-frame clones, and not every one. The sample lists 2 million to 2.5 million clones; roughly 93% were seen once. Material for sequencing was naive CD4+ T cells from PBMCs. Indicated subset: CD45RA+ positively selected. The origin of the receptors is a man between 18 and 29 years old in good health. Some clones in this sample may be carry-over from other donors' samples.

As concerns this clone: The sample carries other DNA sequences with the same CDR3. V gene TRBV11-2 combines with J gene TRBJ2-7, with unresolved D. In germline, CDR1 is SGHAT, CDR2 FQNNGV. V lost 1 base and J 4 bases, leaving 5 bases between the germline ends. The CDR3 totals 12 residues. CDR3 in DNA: TGTGCCAGCAGCTTAGCAGGTTACGAGCAGTACTTC. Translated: CASSLAGYEQYF.

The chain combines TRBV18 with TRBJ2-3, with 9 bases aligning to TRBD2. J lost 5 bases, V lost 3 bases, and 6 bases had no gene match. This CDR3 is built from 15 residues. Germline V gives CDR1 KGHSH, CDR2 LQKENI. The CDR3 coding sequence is TGTGCCAGCTCACCGTCTAGCGGGAAAGGAGATACGCAGTATTTT. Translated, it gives CASSPSSGKGDTQYF.

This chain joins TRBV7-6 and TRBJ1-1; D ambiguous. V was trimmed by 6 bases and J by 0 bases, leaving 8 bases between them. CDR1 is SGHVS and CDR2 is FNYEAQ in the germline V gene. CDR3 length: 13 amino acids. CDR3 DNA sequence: TGTGCCAGCAGGGGAAGCATGAACACTGAAGCTTTCTTT. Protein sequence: CASRGSMNTEAFF.

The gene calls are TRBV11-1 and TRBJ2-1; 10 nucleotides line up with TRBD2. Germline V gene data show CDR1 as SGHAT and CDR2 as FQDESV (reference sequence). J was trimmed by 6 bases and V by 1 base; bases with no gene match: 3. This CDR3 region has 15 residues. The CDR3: CASSLVSGRTNEQFF. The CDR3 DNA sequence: TGTGCCAGCAGCTTAGTTAGCGGGAGGACCAATGAGCAGTTCTTC.

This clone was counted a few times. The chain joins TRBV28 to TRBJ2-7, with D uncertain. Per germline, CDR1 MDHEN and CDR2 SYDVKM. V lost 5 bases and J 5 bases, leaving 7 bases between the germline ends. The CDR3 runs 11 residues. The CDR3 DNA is TGTGCCAGCAGTACGCTGGACGAGCAGTACTTC. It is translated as CASSTLDEQYF.